This T cell receptor (beta chain) was captured in a study of CD8 T cells in ankylosing spondylitis. The V end lost 7 bases, the J end lost 0 bases, and 10 bases lay between the germline ends. CDR3 length: 12 residues. Germline CDR1 is SQVTM and CDR2 is ANQGSEA. TCRdb re-called the 5' RACE reads through MiXCR, storing one row per CDR3 protein. The profile shows under 300,000 distinct CDR3 sequences, around 10% of them singletons. This clonotype was recorded many times. Sequenced sample: blood, either unsorted or a sorted T cell fraction (not recorded which). This TCR was sampled from a male donor with ankylosing spondylitis or in good health (not recorded which). J is TRBJ2-7 and V is TRBV29-1; D gene uncertain. CDR3 DNA: TGCAGCGCGGGCGAGGTCTCCTACGAGCAGTACTTC. It yields the protein CSAGEVSYEQYF.